This T cell receptor beta chain came from a study of circulating CD8 cells and anti-PD-1 response in melanoma. Study summary: Nivolumab was given intravenously at 3 mg/kg every 2 weeks.

The QIAseq Immune Repertoire TCR panel built the libraries from around 15 ng of total RNA. One entry per CDR3 protein, called by TCRdb with MiXCR from the reads. The sample has about 57 distinct CDR3 sequences. This clonotype was recorded a few times. Its matching antigen is unknown. Live CD3+CD8+TCRalphabeta+ cells were sorted into four subsets by PD-1 and/or TIGIT. The germline V gene has CDR1 SGHTA and CDR2 FQGTGA. J lost 2 bases, V lost 4 bases, and 6 bases had no gene match. This CDR3 has 15 amino acids. The study's findings and limits: TIGIT repertoires were least diverse, DNEG repertoires most diverse.

This rearrangement joins TRBV7-3 to TRBJ2-3; TRBD1 agrees at 7 bases. Sequencing used CD8+ T cells from PBMCs, obtained at baseline or after one month of anti-PD-1 therapy (not recorded which). The sequence came from a human donor with melanoma. Here the CDR3 reads CASSSGTANTDTQYF. Here the CDR3 DNA reads TGTGCCAGCAGCTCCGGGACAGCAAACACAGATACGCAGTATTTT. Full variable domain (rest looked up from reference TRBV7-3 and TRBJ2-3): GAGVSQTPSNKVTEKGKYVELRCDPISGHTALYWYRQSLGQGPEFLIYFQGTGAADDSGLPNDRFFAVRPEGSVSTLKIQRTERGDSAVYLCASSSGTANTDTQYFGPGTRLTVL.